Listed below are T cell receptor beta chains from one sample, sequenced in a study of T cells in Graves' hyperthyroidism and ophthalmopathy. TCRdb reprocessed the multiplex PCR reads via MiXCR and lists one record per CDR3 protein. The sample yields some 460,000 distinct CDR3 sequences, 15% to 19% seen once. Sequenced material: blood. The source of these receptors is a woman aged 18-30 years with Graves' hyperthyroidism. The CDR3 runs from the conserved cysteine through the conserved F or W. Each record gives: CDR3 protein, CDR3 DNA, clone size, V gene, J gene, D gene. The D gene is left open where the match is weak. Only some rows state a clone size, as once, few, many or a class for expanded clones.

CASSPGGTYEQYF	TGCGCCAGCAGCCCGGGGGGGACCTACGAGCAGTACTTC	many	TRBV5-1	TRBJ2-7	TRBD2
CASSEYRSYSGNTIYF	TGTGCCAGCAGTGAGTACAGGAGTTACTCTGGAAACACCATATATTTT	-	TRBV25-1	TRBJ1-3	-
CASSPSVRGNTEAFF	TGTGCCAGCTCACCGTCCGTTAGGGGGAACACTGAAGCTTTCTTT	many	TRBV18	TRBJ1-1	-
CASSQEGYRGVTEAFF	TGTGCCAGCAGCCAAGAGGGATATCGGGGGGTCACTGAAGCTTTCTTT	few	TRBV4-2	TRBJ1-1	-
CASSYRGTDEAFF	TGTGCCAGCAGTTACCGGGGGACAGACGAAGCTTTCTTT	many	TRBV6-1	TRBJ1-1	TRBD1
CAISLGQDLSSTDTQYF	TGTGCCATCAGTTTAGGACAGGACCTTTCTAGCACAGATACGCAGTATTTT	-	TRBV10-3	TRBJ2-3	TRBD1
CATSWTSGGLSDTQYF	TGTGCCACCAGTTGGACTAGCGGGGGCCTCTCAGATACGCAGTATTTT	many	TRBV24-1	TRBJ2-3	TRBD2
CASWDGGRDEQFF	TGTGCCTCTTGGGACGGGGGTCGGGATGAGCAGTTCTTC	many	TRBV6-1	TRBJ2-1	-
CASSWDAGELFF	TGTGCCAGCAGCTGGGATGCAGGGGAGCTGTTTTTT	many	TRBV7-2	TRBJ2-2	-
CASSQRGRDYEQYF	TGCGCCAGCAGCCAAAGGGGCCGGGACTACGAGCAGTACTTC	few	TRBV4-3	TRBJ2-7	-
CSASGVSSYEQYF	TGCAGTGCTAGCGGGGTTAGCTCCTACGAGCAGTACTTC	many	TRBV20-1	TRBJ2-7	-
CASSGLDGGELFF	TGTGCCAGCAGTGGACTAGACGGCGGGGAGCTGTTTTTT	many	TRBV12-3/TRBV12-4	TRBJ2-2	TRBD2
CASSLNIRTAPVGANVLTF	TGTGCCAGCAGCTTAAATATAAGGACAGCTCCGGTTGGGGCCAACGTCCTGACTTTC	few	TRBV7-9	TRBJ2-6	-
CASSQNPGYNSPLHF	TGTGCCAGCAGTCAAAACCCGGGTTATAATTCACCCCTCCACTTT	many	TRBV11-2	TRBJ1-6	-
CASSGGPPGETQYF	TGTGCCAGCAGCGGCGGGCCCCCAGGGGAGACCCAGTACTTC	many	TRBV13	TRBJ2-5	-
CSARDQGFRGYTF	TGCAGTGCTAGAGACCAAGGCTTCCGAGGCTACACCTTC	many	TRBV20-1	TRBJ1-2	-
CATSRDPPGGIVETQYF	TGTGCCACCAGCAGAGATCCCCCGGGGGGAATCGTCGAGACCCAGTACTTC	few	TRBV15	TRBJ2-5	TRBD2
CASSPPDGAWGCTF	TGTGCCAGCAGTCCTCCCGACGGGGCTTGGGGCTGCACCTTC	-	TRBV28	TRBJ1-2	-
CASSSYLGRDTTGSGNTIYF	TGTGCCAGCAGTTCATACTTAGGGCGGGACACTACAGGCTCTGGAAACACCATATATTTT	-	TRBV12-3/TRBV12-4	TRBJ1-3	-
CSASLSGDEQFF	TGCAGTGCTAGTTTAAGCGGGGATGAGCAGTTCTTC	few	TRBV20-1	TRBJ2-1	TRBD2
CSAAGGLAGLVGTQYF	TGCAGTGCCGCGGGGGGACTAGCGGGGCTCGTGGGGACCCAGTACTTC	few	TRBV20-1	TRBJ2-5	TRBD2
CASSQESGQGGVYGYTF	TGTGCCAGCAGCCAAGAGTCCGGACAGGGGGGTGTTTATGGCTACACCTTC	many	TRBV3-1	TRBJ1-2	TRBD1
CASTGGGQNEQFF	TGTGCCAGCACGGGGGGCGGACAGAATGAGCAGTTCTTC	-	TRBV2	TRBJ2-1	-
CASSSPTSGSGNEQFF	TGTGCCAGCAGCTCCCCTACTAGCGGGAGTGGGAATGAGCAGTTCTTC	-	TRBV7-2	TRBJ2-1	TRBD2
CSAPNLRQHGYTF	TGCAGTGCTCCTAACTTACGACAACACGGCTACACCTTC	many	TRBV20-1	TRBJ1-2	-
CASSQEGSTSYEQYF	TGTGCCAGCAGCCAAGAGGGTTCGACTTCCTACGAGCAGTACTTC	few	TRBV4-2	TRBJ2-7	-
CATSRDLRSGGADRQFF	TGTGCCACCAGCAGAGATCTACGATCCGGGGGGGCCGATCGGCAGTTCTTC	-	TRBV15	TRBJ2-1	TRBD2
CASSSGGLLHTDTQYF	TGTGCCAGCAGCTCCGGCGGGCTCCTTCACACAGATACGCAGTATTTT	many	TRBV5-5	TRBJ2-3	-
CASSLEPLGAYGYTF	TGTGCCAGCAGCTTAGAGCCCCTAGGGGCGTATGGCTACACCTTC	few	TRBV7-2	TRBJ1-2	-
CASSSGQKNIQYF	TGTGCCAGCAGCTCGGGACAGAAAAACATTCAGTACTTC	many	TRBV11-2	TRBJ2-4	TRBD1
CASSQGFFWTGGNSPLHF	TGCGCCAGCAGCCAAGGATTCTTCTGGACGGGTGGGAATTCACCCCTCCACTTT	-	TRBV4-1	TRBJ1-6	-
CASSPGLAEEQYF	TGCGCCAGCAGCCCCGGGCTAGCGGAGGAGCAGTACTTC	-	TRBV4-1	TRBJ2-7	TRBD2
CASSKDRLAGYNEQFF	TGTGCCAGCAGTAAGGATCGTCTAGCGGGCTACAATGAGCAGTTCTTC	many	TRBV12-3/TRBV12-4	TRBJ2-1	TRBD2
CASTQAGGSPLELFF	TGTGCCAGCACCCAAGCGGGGGGCTCTCCCCTGGAGCTGTTTTTT	-	TRBV6-2/TRBV6-3	TRBJ2-2	TRBD2
CASSHSRRDSYSYTF	TGTGCCAGCAGCCATTCCCGGAGGGACAGCTATAGCTACACCTTC	few	TRBV3-1	TRBJ1-2	TRBD1
CASSRDRVKGEQYF	TGTGCCAGCAGCCGGGACAGGGTGAAGGGCGAGCAGTACTTC	many	TRBV7-2	TRBJ2-7	TRBD1
CASRNPGNNSPLHF	TGTGCCAGCAGGAACCCGGGGAACAATTCACCCCTCCACTTT	-	TRBV6-2/TRBV6-3	TRBJ1-6	-
CSVEFMTEAFF	TGCAGCGTTGAATTTATGACTGAAGCTTTCTTT	few	TRBV29-1	TRBJ1-1	-
CASSSWGSYNSPLHF	TGCGCCAGCAGCTCGTGGGGGTCCTATAATTCACCCCTCCACTTT	many	TRBV5-1	TRBJ1-6	-
CASSDSTSGANVLTF	TGTGCCAGCAGTGACTCGACATCTGGGGCCAACGTCCTGACTTTC	-	TRBV6-4	TRBJ2-6	-